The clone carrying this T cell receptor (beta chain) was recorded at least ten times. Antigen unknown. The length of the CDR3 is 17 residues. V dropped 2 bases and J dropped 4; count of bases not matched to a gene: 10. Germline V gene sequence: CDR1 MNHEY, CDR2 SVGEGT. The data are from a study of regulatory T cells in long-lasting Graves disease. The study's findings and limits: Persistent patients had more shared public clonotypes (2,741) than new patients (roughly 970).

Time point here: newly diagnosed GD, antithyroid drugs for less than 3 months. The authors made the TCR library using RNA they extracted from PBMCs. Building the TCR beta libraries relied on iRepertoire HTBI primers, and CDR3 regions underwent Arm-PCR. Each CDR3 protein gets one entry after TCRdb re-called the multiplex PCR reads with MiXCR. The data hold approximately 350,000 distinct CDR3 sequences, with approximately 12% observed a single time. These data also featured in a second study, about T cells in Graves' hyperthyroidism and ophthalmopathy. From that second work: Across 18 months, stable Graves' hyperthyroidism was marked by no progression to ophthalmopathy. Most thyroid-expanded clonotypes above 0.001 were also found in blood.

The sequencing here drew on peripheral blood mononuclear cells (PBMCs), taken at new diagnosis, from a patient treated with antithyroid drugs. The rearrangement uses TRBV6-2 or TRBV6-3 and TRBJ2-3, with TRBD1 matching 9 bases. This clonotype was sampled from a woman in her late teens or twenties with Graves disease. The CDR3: CASSYVRDRVFSDTQYF. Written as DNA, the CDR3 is TGTGCCAGCAGTTACGTTCGGGACAGGGTGTTTTCAGATACGCAGTATTTT.